This TCR beta chain was obtained from a study of HIV-infected patients and healthy controls. Study-level points and caveats: Donor HLA types were not determined in the study. CDR3 sharing between individuals was lower in HIV-infected patients than in healthy controls. Healthy controls carried many MAIT alpha-chain CDR3s, while HIV+ repertoires had few.

There are many counts of this clonotype. What it recognizes is unknown. No cell fractionation was done, so the repertoire covers all unsorted peripheral blood T cells. The CDR3 runs 13 residues. Germline V gives CDR1 MNHNS, CDR2 SASEGT. V gave up 0 bases and J gave up 4 bases, with 4 bases separating them. Reverse transcription used roughly 480 ng RNA and constant-region primers for alpha and beta. Each of the alpha and beta chains got its own library through chain-specific third strand synthesis with indices. TCRdb re-called the 5' RACE reads with MiXCR, one entry per CDR3 protein. The repertoire consists of fewer than 25,000 distinct CDR3 sequences, with almost 9% occurring once and the leading ten covering about 2.6%.

J is TRBJ2-1 and V is TRBV6-1; the D is unclear. This receptor was identified in an adult in good health. The sequenced sample was blood. CDR3 DNA sequence: TGTGCCAGCAGTGAAGCTCCGTACAATGAGCAGTTCTTC. It yields the protein CASSEAPYNEQFF.